The T cell receptor beta chain described here comes from a study of cytomegalovirus exposure and HLA in healthy donors. Study results and limitations: In a later analysis, TCR beta V- and J-gene trimming showed a link to a missense DCLRE1C variant. There were some public TCRs occurring in many donors, but most TCR sequences were rare. The study designated 164 TCR beta chains cytomegalovirus-associated.

CDR1 is SNHLY and CDR2 is FYNNEI in the germline V gene. This CDR3 contains 13 residues. Points on this clone: Its antigen remains unknown. At one boundary the junction diverges from the germline segment, which might be a read error.

Both 60 Vbeta primers and 13 Jbeta primers went into the PCR. Profiling relied on immunoSEQ multiplex PCR, and the TCRdb table lists in-frame clones only, not all of them. This table has approximately 200,000 clones, 75% to 85% appearing once. V is TRBV2 and J is TRBJ2-6; a weak D match, TRBD1 (6 bases). The sequence was obtained from a woman aged 45-59 years in good health and CMV-seropositive. Sequencing was performed on PBMCs. For the CDR3, the DNA is TGTGCCAGAACAGGGTCTGGGGCCAACGGCCTGACTTTC. It specifies CARTGSGANGLTF.